Each of the 22 T cell receptor beta chains below was sequenced from the same sample in a study of blood T cell repertoires in COVID-19 (dated by TCRdb to 2018 to 2020). Library creation used the immunoSEQ multiplex PCR assay. The source is immuneACCESS, and TCRdb retained only in-frame sequences with V and J called. Part of the clones is not carried over; for the studies checked, unresolved V genes explain less than half of this, and the remainder is unexplained. For this sample the table gives around 120,000 clones, of which about 86% were detected only once. The top ten constitute approximately 8.7% of the sample. Sequenced: peripheral blood. The receptors shown here come from a man in his 70s who had recovered from COVID-19.

This clone was seen a handful of times. This chain uses TRBV9 with TRBJ1-3, with 7 bases aligning to TRBD1. CDR1 and CDR2 from the germline V gene are SGDLS and YYNGEE. The V gene end was trimmed by 0 bases and the J gene end by 2 bases; junction bases not matched to a gene: 2. The CDR3 is 15 residues long. Here the CDR3 reads CASSVADRAGNTIYF. The CDR3 nucleotides are TGTGCCAGCAGCGTAGCTGACAGGGCTGGAAACACCATATATTTT.

The chain links TRBV5-1 to TRBJ1-4, with D hard to call. Germline CDR1 and CDR2: SGHRS and YFSETQ. There are 14 residues in the CDR3. Trimming pared 7 bases from V and 4 bases from J, leaving 14 bases between. The CDR3 loop reads CASATSGLNEKLFF. The CDR3 coding sequence is TGCGCCAGCGCTACTTCTGGTCTTAATGAAAAACTGTTTTTT. Drawing the rest from reference TRBV5-1 and TRBJ1-4, the complete variable domain is KAGVTQTPRYLIKTRGQQVTLSCSPISGHRSVSWYQQTPGQGLQFLFEYFSETQRNKGNFPGRFSGRQFSNSRSEMNVSTLELGDSALYLCASATSGLNEKLFFGSGTQLSVL.

This chain connects TRBV11-2 to TRBJ1-2; D remains ambiguous. The CDR3 is 13 amino acids. Germline V gene sequence: CDR1 SGHAT, CDR2 FQNNGV. The V end was cut by 0 bases, the J end by 7 bases, with 9 bases between. CDR3 DNA sequence: TGTGCCAGCAGCTTAGAACGGAGGCTTGGCTACACCTTC. As protein: CASSLERRLGYTF. Combining the CDR3 with reference TRBV11-2 and TRBJ1-2 gives the whole variable domain EAGVAQSPRYKIIEKRQSVAFWCNPISGHATLYWYQQILGQGPKLLIQFQNNGVVDDSQLPKDRFSAERLKGVDSTLKIQPAKLEDSAVYLCASSLERRLGYTFGSGTRLTVV.

The chain joins TRBV20-1 to TRBJ1-2; D perhaps matches TRBD1 (5 bases). The germline V gene has CDR1 DFQATT and CDR2 SNEGSKA (reference sequence). The CDR3 is 11 amino acids. Trimming took off 3 bases at V and 8 bases at J, with 10 bases between the two ends. CDR3 sequence: CSASPGWGYTF. The DNA of the CDR3 is TGCAGTGCTAGCCCAGGGTGGGGCTACACCTTC.

The rearrangement links TRBV29-1 to TRBJ2-3; TRBD2 aligns across 11 bases. Germline lookup yields CDR1 SQVTM and CDR2 ANQGSEA. The CDR3 covers 15 residues. V was clipped by 6 bases and J by 4 bases; unmatched bases: 9. The CDR3 sequence is CSVQTSGNFADTQYF. Here the CDR3 DNA reads TGCAGCGTCCAGACTAGCGGGAATTTCGCAGATACGCAGTATTTT.

The chain uses TRBV2 and TRBJ1-1, with 8 bases lining up with TRBD1. In germline, CDR1 is SNHLY, CDR2 FYNNEI. V was clipped by 8 bases and J by 5 bases; unmatched bases: 7. This CDR3 comprises 13 residues. The CDR3 coding sequence is TGTGCCAGCGGGGAAGACAGGGGTACTGAAGCTTTCTTT. This translates into CASGEDRGTEAFF.

This rearrangement joins TRBV20-1 to TRBJ2-5; TRBD2 might be the D (6 bases). The ends were cut back, 6 bases at V and 3 bases at J, with 8 bases in the middle. Germline values: CDR1 DFQATT, CDR2 SNEGSKA (reference sequence). This CDR3 comprises 11 residues. In DNA form, the CDR3 reads TGCAGTGCCCAGCGGGAAGAGACCCAGTACTTC. Its translation: CSAQREETQYF.

The chain joins TRBV9 to TRBJ1-3; a weak D match, TRBD1 (6 bases). The germline V gene has CDR1 SGDLS and CDR2 YYNGEE. The V gene lost 3 bases and the J gene lost 0 bases, with 7 bases spanning the gap. This CDR3 is 14 amino acids long. This CDR3 is CASSDRDSGNTIYF. DNA of the CDR3: TGTGCCAGCAGCGACAGGGACTCTGGAAACACCATATATTTT.

This clone was seen a few times. The chain combines TRBV5-5 with TRBJ2-1, with unresolved D. Germline CDR1 reads SGHKS; CDR2 reads YYEKEE (reference sequence). The ends were cut back, 0 bases at V and 13 bases at J, with 11 bases in the middle. There are 12 residues in the CDR3. CDR3 in DNA: TGTGCCAGCAGCTTGGTGACTTCCTTACAGTTCTTC. Protein sequence: CASSLVTSLQFF.

The chain recombines TRBV6-4 with TRBJ2-1, with TRBD2 matching over 12 bases. CDR1 MRHNA and CDR2 SNTAGT come from the germline V gene. The CDR3 loop spans 24 amino acids. V lost 0 bases, J lost 2 bases, and 23 bases stayed unmatched. CDR3: CASSDSQGQGQTLAGGPPYNEQFF. In nucleotides, the CDR3 is TGTGCCAGCAGTGACTCACAAGGACAGGGGCAGACCCTAGCGGGAGGGCCCCCCTACAATGAGCAGTTCTTC.

The chain joins TRBV19 to TRBJ1-2; 8 bases are shared with TRBD1. Germline assignment: CDR1 LNHDA and CDR2 SQIVND (reference sequence). V was pared by 5 bases and J by 7 bases, with 12 bases of the junction left unmatched. This CDR3 has 15 residues. The CDR3 here is CASSRRDTGQGGYTF. CDR3 nucleotides: TGTGCCAGTAGTCGCAGGGACACCGGACAGGGTGGCTACACCTTC.

The J gene is TRBJ2-1, the V gene TRBV2; 8 bases match TRBD1. The CDR3 consists of 14 residues. J gave up 6 bases and V 5 bases, and 6 bases lay outside the gene matches. From germline, CDR1 is SNHLY and CDR2 FYNNEI. CDR3 amino acids: CASSRTGSVNEQFF. The CDR3 DNA reads as TGTGCCAGCAGTAGGACAGGGTCGGTCAATGAGCAGTTCTTC.

J is TRBJ2-7 and V is TRBV20-1, with TRBD2 matching 11 bases. This CDR3 contains 13 residues. Germline V gene lookup returns CDR1 DFQATT and CDR2 SNEGSKA (reference sequence). V trimming: 3 bases; J trimming: 9 bases; junction bases outside the gene matches: 7. CDR3 loop: CSASALAGELQYF. The CDR3 DNA reads as TGCAGTGCTAGTGCACTAGCGGGAGAACTGCAGTACTTC.

The chain carries TRBV19 and TRBJ1-6; D gene ambiguous. The CDR3 is 19 residues long. With 3 bases removed from V and 2 bases from J, the gap between germline ends came to 20 bases. The germline CDR1 and CDR2 sequences are LNHDA and SQIVND (reference sequence). The chain's CDR3 is CASSIDLVVGGTYNSPLHF. DNA for the CDR3: TGTGCCAGTAGTATTGACTTAGTCGTCGGCGGCACCTATAATTCACCCCTCCACTTT. The full variable domain, completed using reference TRBV19 and TRBJ1-6, is DGGITQSPKYLFRKEGQNVTLSCEQNLNHDAMYWYRQDPGQGLRLIYYSQIVNDFQKGDIAEGYSVSREKKESFPLTVTSAQKNPTAFYLCASSIDLVVGGTYNSPLHFGNGTRLTVT.

The CDR3 reads CASSLGRGAFQETQYF. DNA of the CDR3: TGTGCCAGCAGCCTCGGGCGGGGGGCTTTCCAAGAGACCCAGTACTTC. This chain connects TRBV3-1 (or the pseudogene TRBV3-2) to TRBJ2-5, with TRBD2 identical over 8 bases. The CDR3 is 16 amino acids. Germline assignment: CDR1 LGHDT and CDR2 YNNKEL (reference sequence). The ends lost 4 bases at V and 1 base at J; junction bases unmatched: 8.

The genes are TRBV6-5 and TRBJ1-2, with a possible D match to TRBD1 (5 bases). V shed 8 bases and J shed 8 bases, with 21 bases lying between them. Germline V gene sequence: CDR1 MNHEY, CDR2 SVGAGI. The CDR3 is made up of 14 amino acids. CDR3 bases: TGTGCCAGCTCACCAACCCGCGGGGGAGGGGGCTACACCTTC. It yields the protein CASSPTRGGGGYTF.

V gene TRBV2 combines with J gene TRBJ1-2; D may be TRBD1 (6 bases). CDR1 SNHLY and CDR2 FYNNEI come from the germline V gene. V lost 6 bases and J lost 7, with 12 bases in between. The CDR3 sequence is 12 residues long. The CDR3 spells CASSGTGFGYTF. The CDR3 DNA is TGTGCCAGCAGCGGAACAGGGTTTGGCTACACCTTC.

This clone appeared once. This chain joins TRBV7-2 and TRBJ1-5, with a tentative D call TRBD1 (6 bases). The V end was cut by 5 bases, the J end by 9 bases, with 17 bases between. Germline V gene lookup returns CDR1 SGHTA and CDR2 FQGNSA. The CDR3 covers 14 residues. The CDR3 nucleotides are TGTGCCAGCAGCACCCGGGACAAAGCGCCGCCCCAGCATTTT. Protein sequence: CASSTRDKAPPQHF.

This chain links TRBV24-1 with TRBJ2-1; 8 bases are a match to TRBD2. Germline V gene lookup returns CDR1 KGHDR and CDR2 SFDVKD. CDR3 length: 13 amino acids. Losses at the gene ends were 4 bases for V and 12 bases for J; bases not matched to a gene: 7. The CDR3 DNA reads as TGTGCCACCAGTGAGTCTAGCGGGCTGGGGCAGTTCTTC. Translated: CATSESSGLGQFF.

This sequence joins TRBV28 and TRBJ2-1; 8 nucleotides agree with TRBD2. CDR1 MDHEN and CDR2 SYDVKM come from the germline V gene. The ends lost 3 bases at V and 0 bases at J; junction bases unmatched: 4. There are 16 residues in the CDR3. This chain's CDR3 is CASSFASGGSYNEQFF. The CDR3 region has the DNA TGTGCCAGCAGTTTCGCCAGCGGGGGCTCCTACAATGAGCAGTTCTTC.

The V and J genes are TRBV9 and TRBJ1-2, with 12 bases identical to TRBD1. Germline CDR1 reads SGDLS; CDR2 reads YYNGEE. J lost 3 bases, V lost 4 bases, and 7 bases had no gene match. There are 16 residues in the CDR3. Here the CDR3 DNA reads TGTGCCAGCAGCCGGGAGGGACAGGGGGCTGACTATGGCTACACCTTC. This encodes CASSREGQGADYGYTF.

The rearrangement links TRBV5-1 to TRBJ2-1, with D perhaps TRBD2 (6 bases). The V end was cut by 4 bases, the J end by 4 bases, with 12 bases between. The CDR3 is made up of 14 amino acids. Germline V gene lookup returns CDR1 SGHRS and CDR2 YFSETQ. The CDR3: CASSPGGLYNEQFF. The CDR3 nucleotides read TGCGCCAGCAGCCCTGGGGGACTGTACAATGAGCAGTTCTTC.